This TCR beta chain was captured by sequencing in a study of OX40 agonist ivuxolimab in advanced cancers. CDR1 MNHEY and CDR2 SMNVEV come from the germline V gene (reference sequence). Trimming pared 2 bases from V and 4 bases from J, leaving 11 bases between. CDR3 length: 15 amino acids. Autoimmune disease history or systemic immunosuppression led to patient exclusion. Measured with immunoSEQ multiplex PCR; TCRdb has only the in-frame clones, and not every one. The sample includes about 97,000 clones, roughly 90% of them seen just once. J is TRBJ2-2 and V is TRBV27; perhaps TRBD1 as D (5 bases). Sequences were derived from CD4+ or CD8+ T cells sorted from blood, sampled in a trial of the OX40 agonist ivuxolimab. This clonotype originated in an adult with an advanced solid tumor such as melanoma, head and neck, liver or kidney cancer. CDR3: CASSLKGFGTGELFF. CDR3 DNA: TGTGCCAGCAGTTTAAAGGGGTTTGGCACCGGGGAGCTGTTTTTT.